This TCR beta chain is from a study of beta chain features in type 1 diabetes. A note on this clone: The antigen is not known.

CDR3 length: 11 residues. V gave up 4 bases and J gave up 4 bases, with 5 bases separating them. Germline values: CDR1 GTSNPN, CDR2 SVGIG (reference sequence). Reverse transcription of all isolated RNA meant that expressed TCRB transcripts were sequenced. The assay was immunoSEQ multiplex PCR, and TCRdb's table has in-frame clones only and misses some. The sample comprises some 330,000 clones, about 10% of which are singletons, and 0.015% rests with the top ten. Findings of the study overall: Type 1 diabetes patients had fewer VDJ junction insertions and more deletions. Moderately but significantly shorter TCRB CDR3s were found in Type 1 diabetes patients in all four CD4+ subsets.

The source material was naive CD4+ T cells from blood. This TCR came from a woman in her thirties in good health. The rearrangement joins TRBV30 to TRBJ1-3, with unresolved D. DNA for the CDR3: TGTGCCTGGATCCGGGGAAACACCATATATTTT. This translates into CAWIRGNTIYF.